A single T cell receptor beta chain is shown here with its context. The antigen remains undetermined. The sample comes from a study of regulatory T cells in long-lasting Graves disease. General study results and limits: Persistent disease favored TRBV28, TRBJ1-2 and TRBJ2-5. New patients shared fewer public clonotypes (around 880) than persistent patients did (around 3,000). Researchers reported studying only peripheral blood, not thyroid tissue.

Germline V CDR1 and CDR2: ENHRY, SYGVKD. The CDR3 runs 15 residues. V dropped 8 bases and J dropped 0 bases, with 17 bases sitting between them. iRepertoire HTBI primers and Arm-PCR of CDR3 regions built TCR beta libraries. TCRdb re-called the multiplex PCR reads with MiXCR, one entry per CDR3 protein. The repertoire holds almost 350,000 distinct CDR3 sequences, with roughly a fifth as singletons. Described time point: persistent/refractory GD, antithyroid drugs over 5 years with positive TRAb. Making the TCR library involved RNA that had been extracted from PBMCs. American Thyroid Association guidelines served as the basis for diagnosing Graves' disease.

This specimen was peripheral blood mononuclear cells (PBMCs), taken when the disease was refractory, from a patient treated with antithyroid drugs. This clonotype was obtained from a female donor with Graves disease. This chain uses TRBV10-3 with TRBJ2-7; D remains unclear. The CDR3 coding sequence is TGTGCCATCGCGGCCCCCCAGTGGATCTCCTACGAGCAGTACTTC. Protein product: CAIAAPQWISYEQYF.